The rows below give T cell receptor beta chains drawn from one sample of a study of T cell changes during pregnancy in multiple sclerosis. Profiled with immunoSEQ multiplex PCR; TCRdb holds only in-frame clones, not every one. The sample includes about 60,000 clones, less than 95% seen only once; the top ten take approximately 2.3%. Sample: peripheral blood, taken in the second trimester of pregnancy. These receptors all come from a female donor in good health, enrolled as a control in a pregnancy study. The CDR3 runs from the conserved cysteine through the conserved F or W. The order of the fields is D gene, clone size, V gene, J gene, CDR3 DNA, CDR3 protein. The D gene is left open where the match is weak. Expanded clones are given a class, and other clones once, few, many or no size at all.

>TRBD1|.|TRBV28|TRBJ2-7
TGTGCCAGCAGGGGACAGGTGGTAGGGATAACCTACGAGCAGTACTTC
CASRGQVVGITYEQYF
>.|.|TRBV18|TRBJ2-7
TGTGCCAGCTCACCTCTTCATGGGACACCCTCCGAGCAGTACTTC
CASSPLHGTPSEQYF
>.|.|TRBV27|TRBJ1-3
TGTGCCAGCAGTCCGGTTAACAGTGGAAACACCATATATTTT
CASSPVNSGNTIYF
>TRBD2|.|TRBV5-1|TRBJ2-5
TGCGCCAGCAGCCGTAGGCGGGGGGCCCAAGAGACCCAGTACTTC
CASSRRRGAQETQYF
>TRBD1|.|TRBV5-4|TRBJ1-4
TGTGCCAGCAGCTTGGGACAGGGTAATGAAAAACTGTTTTTT
CASSLGQGNEKLFF
>.|.|TRBV12-5|TRBJ2-3
TGTGCTAGTGGTTTGCCGAACCAGTATACGCAGTATTTT
CASGLPNQYTQYF
>TRBD2|once|TRBV27|TRBJ2-1
TGTGCCAGCAGTATGACTAGCGGGGACAATGAGCAGTTCTTC
CASSMTSGDNEQFF
>.|once|TRBV5-4|TRBJ2-2
TGTGCCAGCACCCCCCGGGACTCCCATAACACCGGGGAGCTGTTTTTT
CASTPRDSHNTGELFF
>TRBD1|.|TRBV9|TRBJ1-1
TGTGCCAGCAGCGTAGCAGGGGGAGAGACTGAAGCTTTCTTT
CASSVAGGETEAFF
>TRBD1|.|TRBV7-2|TRBJ1-1
TGTGCCAGCAGCGCCGGACAGGGGGTGACTGAAGCTTTCTTT
CASSAGQGVTEAFF